These 7 T cell receptor beta chains were all obtained from the same sample, sequenced in a study of patients and donors after allogeneic stem cell transplantation. One entry per CDR3 protein, called by TCRdb with MiXCR from the RT-PCR reads. The sample comprises about 150,000 distinct CDR3 sequences, about a third of which are singletons, and 40% to 55% rests with the top ten. The specimen was blood, either unsorted or a sorted T cell fraction (not recorded which). These TCRs come from a human donor who was either an allogeneic HSCT recipient or a stem cell or donor lymphocyte infusion donor (not recorded which). It is not recorded whose cells these are; they may come from a transplant donor.

This clonotype was counted between two and nine times. The V call is TRBV5-6, the J call TRBJ1-2; 10 bases agree with TRBD1. This CDR3 is built from 15 residues. With 3 bases clipped from V and 8 bases from J, the junction kept 10 bases outside the gene matches. Germline CDR1 SGHDT, CDR2 YYEEEE. As DNA, the CDR3 is TGTGCCAGCAGCTCCCCGGACAGGGGGTCGGGGGGCTACACCTTC. As protein: CASSSPDRGSGGYTF.

This clonotype was seen a handful of times. V and J are TRBV10-2 and TRBJ2-3, with 8 bases lining up with TRBD1. Trimming cost V 8 bases and J 2 bases; bases outside gene matches: 6. Germline loops: CDR1 WSHSY, CDR2 SAAADI. The CDR3 is made up of 14 amino acids. The CDR3 DNA sequence: TGCGCCAGCTACGGACAGGGAAACACAGATACGCAGTATTTT. As protein: CASYGQGNTDTQYF.

The genes are TRBV7-2 and TRBJ1-2; D remains ambiguous. Germline V gene lookup returns CDR1 SGHTA and CDR2 FQGNSA. Trimming stripped 2 bases from V and 5 bases from J, with 15 bases between. The CDR3 is 15 residues long. CDR3 region: CASSLRKSAIYGYTF. The CDR3 DNA follows: TGTGCCAGCAGCTTAAGAAAGTCGGCTATTTATGGCTACACCTTC.

The chain combines TRBV6-5 with TRBJ1-1, with 8 bases identical to TRBD1. With 5 bases clipped from V and 5 bases from J, the junction kept 7 bases outside the gene matches. Germline V CDR1 and CDR2: MNHEY, SVGAGI. This CDR3 contains 14 residues. The CDR3 sequence is CASSTLQGGTEAFF. The CDR3 DNA follows: TGTGCCAGCAGTACCTTACAGGGGGGGACTGAAGCTTTCTTT.

V is TRBV16 and J is TRBJ1-1; D not certain. Trimming removed 4 bases from V and 1 base from J, with 10 bases in between. CDR1 KGHSY and CDR2 FQNENV come from the germline V gene. This CDR3 spans 14 amino acids. This CDR3 reads CASSLRMENTEAFF. Here the CDR3 DNA reads TGTGCCAGCAGCCTCCGGATGGAGAACACTGAAGCTTTCTTT. Based on the CDR3 plus reference TRBV16 and TRBJ1-1, the full variable domain is GEEVAQTPKHLVRGEGQKAKLYCAPIKGHSYVFWYQQVLKNEFKFLISFQNENVFDETGMPKERFSAKCLPNSPCSLEIQATKLEDSAVYFCASSLRMENTEAFFGQGTRLTVV.

There are a few counts of this clonotype. The chain couples TRBV28 to TRBJ1-2; D is uncertain. CDR1 is MDHEN, CDR2 SYDVKM, per germline. V was cut by 6 bases and J by 4 bases, with 6 bases left in between. The length of the CDR3 is 11 residues. The CDR3 loop is CASRRVYGYTF. For the CDR3, the DNA is TGTGCCAGCAGGCGGGTCTATGGCTACACCTTC.

This clonotype was seen more than once but under ten times. The chain is built from TRBV7-9 and TRBJ1-4; TRBD1 might be the D (5 bases). The V end lost 1 base, the J end lost 6 bases, and 12 bases lay between the germline ends. The CDR3 is 15 amino acids. Germline assignment: CDR1 SEHNR and CDR2 FQNEAQ (reference sequence). The CDR3 loop reads CASSLGLQGDEKLFF. DNA for the CDR3: TGTGCCAGCAGCTTAGGATTACAAGGGGATGAAAAACTGTTTTTT.